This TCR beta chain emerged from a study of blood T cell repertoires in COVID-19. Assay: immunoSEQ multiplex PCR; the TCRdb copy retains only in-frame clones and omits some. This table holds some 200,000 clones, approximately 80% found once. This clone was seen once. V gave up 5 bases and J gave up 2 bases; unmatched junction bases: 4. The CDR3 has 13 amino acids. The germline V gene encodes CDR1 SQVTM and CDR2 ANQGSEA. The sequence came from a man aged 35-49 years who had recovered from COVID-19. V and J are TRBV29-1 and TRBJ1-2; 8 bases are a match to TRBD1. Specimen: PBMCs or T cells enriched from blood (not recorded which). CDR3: CSVYQGANYGYTF. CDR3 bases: TGCAGCGTTTATCAGGGGGCGAACTATGGCTACACCTTC.